Given below is one T cell receptor (beta chain) in context. The length of the CDR3 is 12 residues. Trimming shortened V by 5 bases and J by 6 bases, and 7 bases separated the two germline ends. Germline CDR1 is SEHNR and CDR2 is FQNEAQ (reference sequence). TCRdb's table, derived via immunoSEQ multiplex PCR, lists solely in-frame clones and lacks some. Among over 800,000 clones listed, nearly 95% were seen once. Positive CCR7 selection of CD45RO-negative cells yielded the naive CD8 cells, and terminally differentiated effector memory CD45RA+ cells were excluded. This record comes from a study of shared clonotypes between healthy human individuals.

The chain carries TRBV7-9 and TRBJ1-4; the D gene is possibly TRBD1 (5 bases). This receptor was obtained from a man aged 25-45 years in good health. Sequenced input: naive CD8+ T cells sorted from blood. The CDR3 nucleotides read TGTGCCAGCAGCCAGGGATATGAAAAACTGTTTTTT. It encodes CASSQGYEKLFF.